A single sample gave rise to the 22 T cell receptor beta chains below, sequenced in a study of cytomegalovirus exposure and HLA in healthy donors. The PCR employed 60 Vbeta primers together with 13 Jbeta primers. Measured with immunoSEQ multiplex PCR; TCRdb has only the in-frame clones, and not every one. The data hold over 150,000 clones, with approximately 80% observed a single time. Sequences were obtained from PBMCs. The receptors were gathered from a male donor in good health and CMV-seropositive.

The chain employs TRBV7-6 and TRBJ2-7, with D possibly TRBD1 on 5 matching bases. V was trimmed by 1 base and J by 0 bases, leaving 13 bases between them. Germline assignment: CDR1 SGHVS and CDR2 FNYEAQ. The CDR3 is 16 amino acids. The DNA for the CDR3 is TGTGCCAGCAGCTTAGGAGGTAGACAGCCCTCCTACGAGCAGTACTTC. It encodes CASSLGGRQPSYEQYF.

This clone was observed a single time. The chain links TRBV19 to TRBJ1-4; 8 nucleotides match TRBD1. The V gene end was trimmed by 3 bases and the J gene end by 8 bases; junction bases not matched to a gene: 11. CDR1 and CDR2 from the germline V gene are LNHDA and SQIVND (reference sequence). CDR3 length: 16 amino acids. The CDR3 spells CASSIGWAGGMEKLFF. For the CDR3, the DNA is TGTGCCAGTAGTATCGGTTGGGCAGGGGGCATGGAAAAACTGTTTTTT.

The rearrangement joins TRBV9 to TRBJ2-3; weak D call: TRBD2 (5 bases). Per the germline V gene, CDR1 is SGDLS and CDR2 is YYNGEE. Trimming shortened V by 0 bases and J by 3 bases, and 14 bases separated the two germline ends. The CDR3 loop spans 16 amino acids. CDR3 region: CASSVEFGLATDTQYF. The CDR3 DNA reads as TGTGCCAGCAGCGTAGAATTCGGACTCGCGACAGATACGCAGTATTTT. The full variable domain, in which reference TRBV9 and TRBJ2-3 provide the parts outside the CDR3, is DSGVTQTPKHLITATGQRVTLRCSPRSGDLSVYWYQQSLDQGLQFLIQYYNGEERAKGNILERFSAQQFPDLHSELNLSSLELGDSALYFCASSVEFGLATDTQYFGPGTRLTVL.

The V call is TRBV19, the J call TRBJ1-2; possible D gene TRBD1, 5 bases. Trimming removed 3 bases at V and 4 bases at J, with 9 bases between. This CDR3 is built from 13 residues. From germline, CDR1 is LNHDA and CDR2 SQIVND (reference sequence). The CDR3 protein is CASSMTAFYGYTF. Written as DNA, the CDR3 is TGTGCCAGTAGTATGACAGCATTCTATGGCTACACCTTC.

The V call is TRBV5-6, the J call TRBJ2-6, with D perhaps matching TRBD1 (5 bases). This CDR3 region has 17 residues. CDR1 and CDR2 (germline): SGHDT, YYEEEE. V lost 2 bases and J lost 0, with 12 bases in between. As DNA, the CDR3 is TGTGCCAGCAGCTTAGGGGCGGCGCTCTCTGGGGCCAACGTCCTGACTTTC. Amino acid sequence: CASSLGAALSGANVLTF.

The rearrangement uses TRBV4-1 and TRBJ1-2; TRBD1 aligns across 7 bases. V shed 1 base, J shed 5 bases, and the junction held 7 bases outside the gene matches. This CDR3 is 15 amino acids long. Germline V gives CDR1 MGHRA, CDR2 YSYEKL. CDR3 in DNA: TGCGCCAGCAGCCAAGCACCGGGACAGACGTATGGCTACACCTTC. Amino acids: CASSQAPGQTYGYTF.

This clone was observed a single time. J is TRBJ2-3 and V is TRBV14; 13 nucleotides match TRBD2. The V gene's germline CDR1 is SGHDN and CDR2 FVKESK. The ends lost 5 bases at V and 4 bases at J; junction bases unmatched: 6. There are 16 residues in the CDR3. CDR3 nucleotides: TGTGCCAGCAGCGTATCCGGGACTAGCGGGGCAGATACGCAGTATTTT. Encoded protein: CASSVSGTSGADTQYF.

The table lists this clone with a few counts. The chain has TRBV6-6 and TRBJ2-5; tentatively, D is TRBD1 (6 bases). The J call may be in error: the DNA end matches TRBJ2-7 better. The germline V gene has CDR1 MNHNY and CDR2 SVGAGI (reference sequence). The CDR3 consists of 16 residues. CDR3 loop: CASSYFFGQSSYEQYF. Here the CDR3 DNA reads TGTGCCAGCAGTTACTTCTTCGGACAGAGCTCCTACGAGCAGTACTTC.

The sample holds a few counts of this clone. This CDR3 reads CASSLNLGGEKLFF. CDR3 bases: TGCGCCAGCAGCTTGAACCTGGGGGGTGAAAAACTGTTTTTT. The chain is built from TRBV5-1 and TRBJ1-4; TRBD1 is a possible D gene (5 bases). The germline V gene has CDR1 SGHRS and CDR2 YFSETQ. The CDR3 is 14 residues long. V lost 1 base, J lost 7 bases, and 11 bases lay in between. The whole variable domain, filled in from reference TRBV5-1 and TRBJ1-4, reads KAGVTQTPRYLIKTRGQQVTLSCSPISGHRSVSWYQQTPGQGLQFLFEYFSETQRNKGNFPGRFSGRQFSNSRSEMNVSTLELGDSALYLCASSLNLGGEKLFFGSGTQLSVL.

The chain combines TRBV11-2 with TRBJ2-5, with TRBD2 identical over 8 bases. The CDR3 spans 15 residues. Germline-derived CDR1 and CDR2 are SGHAT and FQNNGV. V dropped 10 bases and J dropped 4; count of bases not matched to a gene: 14. This CDR3 reads CATAGASGGTETQYF. For the CDR3, the DNA is TGTGCCACCGCGGGGGCGAGCGGGGGAACAGAGACCCAGTACTTC.

The CDR3 nucleotides read TGTGCCAGCAGTGGGGACAGGGGGGGTAGCAATCAGCCCCAGCATTTT. This sequence encodes CASSGDRGGSNQPQHF. This rearrangement joins TRBV6-1 to TRBJ1-5, with TRBD1 matching over 11 bases. Germline V gene data show CDR1 as MNHNS and CDR2 as SASEGT. V lost 4 bases to trimming and J lost 0 bases; unmatched junction nucleotides: 2. The CDR3 runs to 16 residues.

The chain combines TRBV5-1 with TRBJ2-5; D remains unclear. Germline CDR1 SGHRS, CDR2 YFSETQ. The CDR3 totals 13 residues. V was pared by 4 bases and J by 1 base, with 8 bases between. The CDR3 region is CASSDTIQETQYF. The CDR3 coding sequence is TGCGCCAGCAGCGACACGATCCAAGAGACCCAGTACTTC.

This chain connects TRBV18 to TRBJ1-1; maybe TRBD1 (5 bases). Per germline, CDR1 KGHSH and CDR2 LQKENI. Trimming removed 3 bases from V and 1 base from J, with 12 bases in between. There are 15 residues in the CDR3. The CDR3 nucleotides read TGTGCCAGCTCACCCTCGGGACTCCAGAACACTGAAGCTTTCTTT. Protein product: CASSPSGLQNTEAFF.

Comments on this clone: Its ends do not fully match the called genes, so a read error is possible. The chain links TRBV4-1 to TRBJ2-7, with a tentative D call TRBD2 (6 bases). Germline V gene lookup returns CDR1 MGHRA and CDR2 YSYEKL. This CDR3 has 12 amino acids. CDR3 sequence: CASSLPGGLRHF. DNA of the CDR3: TGCGCCAGCAGCCTCCCCGGGGGTCTACGGCACTTC.

The V gene is TRBV27, the J gene TRBJ2-1; a weak D match, TRBD1 (6 bases). The CDR3 is 15 residues long. Germline V gene lookup returns CDR1 MNHEY and CDR2 SMNVEV (reference sequence). V was pared by 5 bases and J by 3 bases, with 14 bases between. The CDR3 DNA sequence: TGTGCCAGCAGTCTCCGGGACAAGAACTACAATGAGCAGTTCTTC. Protein sequence: CASSLRDKNYNEQFF.

With regard to this clone: Distinct nucleotide sequences in the sample also encode this CDR3. V usage is TRBV19 and J usage is TRBJ1-5, with TRBD1 matching 11 bases. The CDR3 totals 18 residues. Germline CDR1 and CDR2: LNHDA and SQIVND (reference sequence). The V gene end was trimmed by 4 bases and the J gene end by 0 bases; junction bases not matched to a gene: 8. The CDR3 spells CASSNAGQGGNSNQPQHF. CDR3 sequence (DNA): TGTGCCAGTAGTAACGCGGGACAGGGGGGAAATAGCAATCAGCCCCAGCATTTT.

The chain joins TRBV5-6 to TRBJ1-6; 10 nucleotides agree with TRBD1. The germline V gene encodes CDR1 SGHDT and CDR2 YYEEEE. The CDR3 length is 17 residues. V shed 4 bases and J 2 bases; nucleotides not matched to a gene: 6. This chain's CDR3 is CASSRQGARAYNSPLHF. In DNA form, the CDR3 reads TGTGCCAGCAGCCGACAGGGGGCGAGGGCCTATAATTCACCCCTCCACTTT.

The chain has TRBV5-6 and TRBJ2-7; the D gene is possibly TRBD2 (7 bases). Germline V gives CDR1 SGHDT, CDR2 YYEEEE. V lost 0 bases and J lost 0, with 13 bases in between. There are 16 residues in the CDR3. In DNA form, the CDR3 reads TGTGCCAGCAGCTTGGGGACAGCGGGGAACTCCTACGAGCAGTACTTC. Translating it yields CASSLGTAGNSYEQYF.

The chain recombines TRBV2 with TRBJ2-5, with 7 bases identical to TRBD1. The end of the DNA fits TRBJ2-7 better, so the J call may be wrong. The CDR3 runs to 14 residues. Per the germline V gene, CDR1 is SNHLY and CDR2 is FYNNEI. CDR3 bases: TGTGCCAGCAGCTTCCGGGACAGTGAGTACGAGCAGTACTTC. This sequence encodes CASSFRDSEYEQYF.

CDR3 protein: CSAVRGYEQYF. In nucleotides, the CDR3 is TGCAGTGCAGTACGGGGCTACGAGCAGTACTTC. The chain uses TRBV20-1 and TRBJ2-7; possible D gene TRBD2, 5 bases. CDR1 is DFQATT and CDR2 is SNEGSKA in the germline V gene (reference sequence). The CDR3 runs to 11 residues. The V gene lost 6 bases and the J gene lost 3 bases, with 9 bases spanning the gap.

This rearrangement joins TRBV7-2 to TRBJ2-2; possibly TRBD1 for D (5 bases). V lost 1 base and J 6 bases, leaving 6 bases between the germline ends. The CDR3 runs 13 residues. Looked up from germline, CDR1 is SGHTA and CDR2 is FQGNSA. Here the CDR3 reads CASSLGRAGELFF. The CDR3 DNA reads TGTGCCAGCAGCTTAGGCAGGGCCGGGGAGCTGTTTTTT.

J is TRBJ2-5 and V is TRBV25-1, with 10 bases that match TRBD1. The J call is in doubt because the DNA end fits TRBJ2-7 better. The CDR3 contains 13 residues. From germline, CDR1 is MGHDK and CDR2 SYGVNS. The CDR3 sequence: CASRGTGDYEQYF. In DNA, the CDR3 is TGTGCCAGCAGGGGGACAGGGGACTACGAGCAGTACTTC.